This T cell receptor (beta chain) was identified during a study of tumor-infiltrating lymphocytes in primary liver carcinoma. Study outcomes and limitations: A significantly higher top-250-clone fraction was recorded for tumors than for blood (p = 0.039).

Extraction also yielded germline DNA, while blood RNA was obtained from unsorted whole blood. The template, 450 to 650 ng total RNA, yielded TCR beta cDNA made with a constant-region primer. What produced the TCR beta libraries was three nested multiplex PCR rounds using slightly modified ARM-PCR. Two initial PCR rounds of around 9 cycles each paired TRBV1-TRBV30 forward primers with a C-beta reverse primer. TCRdb reprocessed the multiplex PCR reads with MiXCR, giving one entry per CDR3 protein. The data contain 310,000 or so distinct CDR3 sequences, nearly 60% of them singletons. Worth noting for this clonotype: Antigen specificity is unknown.

The CDR3 contains 15 residues. CDR1 MNHNS and CDR2 SASEGT come from the germline V gene. With V trimmed by 3 bases and J by 4 bases, 5 bases remained unmatched. This rearrangement joins TRBV6-1 to TRBJ1-5; 8 bases line up with TRBD1. This sequence was found in a woman aged 30 to 39 with primary liver carcinoma and hepatitis B virus infection. Sequenced material: peripheral blood. The DNA for the CDR3 is TGTGCCAGCAGTGACGCGGGGGACAGGAATCAGCCCCAGCATTTT. Encoded protein: CASSDAGDRNQPQHF.